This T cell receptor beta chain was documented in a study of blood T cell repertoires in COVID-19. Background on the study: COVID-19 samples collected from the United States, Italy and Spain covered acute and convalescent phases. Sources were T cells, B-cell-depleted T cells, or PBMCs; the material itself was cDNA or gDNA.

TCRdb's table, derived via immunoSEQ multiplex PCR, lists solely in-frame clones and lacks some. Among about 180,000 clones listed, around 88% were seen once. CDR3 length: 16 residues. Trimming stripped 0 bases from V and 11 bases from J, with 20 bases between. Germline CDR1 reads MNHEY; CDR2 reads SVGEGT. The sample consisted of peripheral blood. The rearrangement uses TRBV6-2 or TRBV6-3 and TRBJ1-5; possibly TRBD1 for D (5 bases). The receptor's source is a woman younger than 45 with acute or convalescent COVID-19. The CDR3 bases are TGTGCCAGCAGTTACTCGAATTTATCGACGGGGGAGGCCCAGCATTTT. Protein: CASSYSNLSTGEAQHF.